These 31 T cell receptor beta chains were sequenced from one sample in a study of sequential checkpoint blockade in melanoma. Some clones are missing from TCRdb's copy, which holds only in-frame ones; the method was immunoSEQ multiplex PCR. The profile covers several thousand clones, with roughly 77% appearing a single time and less than 25% taken by the ten largest. Stated treatment: randomized to nivolumab then ipilimumab (arm A) or the reverse (arm B). The sample consisted of CD8+ T cells sorted from blood (inferred from file names), taken from a patient given nivolumab and ipilimumab in sequence. The origin of the receptors is a human donor with melanoma.

This clone was observed a few times. The chain links TRBV2 to TRBJ2-5, with D perhaps TRBD2 (5 bases). The V gene lost 6 bases and the J gene lost 4 bases, with 12 bases spanning the gap. Looked up from germline, CDR1 is SNHLY and CDR2 is FYNNEI. This CDR3 spans 13 amino acids. CDR3 DNA: TGTGCCAGCAGAATCGAGGGTGGAGAGACCCAGTACTTC. Protein: CASRIEGGETQYF.

The V gene is TRBV6-1, the J gene TRBJ1-5, with D perhaps matching TRBD1 (6 bases). This CDR3 has 14 amino acids. Germline V gene sequence: CDR1 MNHNS, CDR2 SASEGT. V shed 2 bases and J shed 9 bases, with 14 bases lying between them. The CDR3 DNA reads as TGTGCCAGCAGTGAACGCAGGGGTGCTTGGCCCCAGCATTTT. Its protein is CASSERRGAWPQHF.

In DNA form, the CDR3 reads TGTGCCAGTAGTTTTAGCGGGGGGGGTTACAATGAGCAGTTCTTC. Protein product: CASSFSGGGYNEQFF. The chain is built from TRBV19 and TRBJ2-1; 11 nucleotides match TRBD2. This CDR3 contains 15 residues. After removal of 5 bases from V and 4 bases from J, the junction contained 4 bases not matched to a gene. Germline lookup yields CDR1 LNHDA and CDR2 SQIVND (reference sequence).

The V gene is TRBV5-4, the J gene TRBJ2-5; a weak D match, TRBD2 (5 bases). The V end was cut by 8 bases, the J end by 5 bases, with 25 bases between. The CDR3 runs to 16 residues. Germline values: CDR1 SGHNT, CDR2 YYREEE (reference sequence). In nucleotides, the CDR3 is TGTGCCAGTACCCTCGAACGGGGTTCGTCGGCGGAGACCCAGTACTTC. Translating it yields CASTLERGSSAETQYF.

The chain carries TRBV5-1 and TRBJ2-4; 9 bases agree with TRBD1. This CDR3 region has 13 residues. The V and J ends lost 3 bases and 9 bases, in that order; junction bases with no gene match: 4. In germline, CDR1 is SGHRS, CDR2 YFSETQ. CDR3 in amino acids: CASSSGQGSIQYF. CDR3 in DNA: TGCGCCAGCAGCTCCGGACAGGGGAGCATTCAGTACTTC.

The chain is built from TRBV9 and TRBJ1-1; tentative D call: TRBD1 (5 bases). Germline V gives CDR1 SGDLS, CDR2 YYNGEE. This CDR3 is 13 amino acids long. V dropped 3 bases and J dropped 5 bases, with 11 bases sitting between them. The CDR3 DNA reads TGTGCCAGCAGCGGACAGCCAGGGACTGAAGCTTTCTTT. Residues: CASSGQPGTEAFF.

The chain combines TRBV7-9 with TRBJ1-1; D possibly corresponds to TRBD1 (6 bases). CDR1 is SEHNR and CDR2 is FQNEAQ in the germline V gene (reference sequence). Trimming took off 2 bases at V and 5 bases at J, with 12 bases between the two ends. The CDR3 is made up of 14 amino acids. The CDR3 nucleotides read TGTGCCAGCAGCTTACCGGGTCAGGGGACTGAAGCTTTCTTT. Encoded protein: CASSLPGQGTEAFF.

The J gene is TRBJ2-7, the V gene TRBV7-9; D uncertain. The CDR3 has 13 residues. The ends were cut back, 3 bases at V and 0 bases at J, with 6 bases in the middle. CDR1 is SEHNR, CDR2 FQNEAQ, per germline (reference sequence). Here the CDR3 DNA reads TGTGCCAGCAGCTTGACACCCTCCTACGAGCAGTACTTC. Protein sequence: CASSLTPSYEQYF.

In its sample, this clone ranks as large. The CDR3 reads CASSQEGQGATSYEQYF. In nucleotides, the CDR3 is TGCGCCAGCAGCCAAGAAGGGCAGGGGGCGACATCCTACGAGCAGTACTTC. This chain connects TRBV4-3 to TRBJ2-7; TRBD1 aligns across 8 bases. From germline, CDR1 is LGHNA and CDR2 YSLEER. With 0 bases clipped from V and 1 base from J, the junction kept 8 bases outside the gene matches. There are 17 residues in the CDR3.

This clone was observed a handful of times. The chain couples TRBV4-1 to TRBJ2-3; 10 bases align to TRBD2. The CDR3 extends over 15 amino acids. Germline V gene sequence: CDR1 MGHRA, CDR2 YSYEKL. Unmatched junction bases numbered 7, after V lost 6 bases and J lost 4 bases. CDR3 DNA sequence: TGCGCCAGCAGACCCGGGACTAGCGTAGCAGATACGCAGTATTTT. Its translation is CASRPGTSVADTQYF.

V is TRBV5-6 and J is TRBJ2-1; D is perhaps TRBD2 (6 bases). In germline, CDR1 is SGHDT, CDR2 YYEEEE. The CDR3 consists of 15 residues. V lost 3 bases and J 4 bases, leaving 14 bases between the germline ends. The DNA for the CDR3 is TGTGCCAGCAGCTCCCCGTGGGGGGAGTACAATGAGCAGTTCTTC. As protein: CASSSPWGEYNEQFF.

The V and J genes are TRBV9 and TRBJ1-1; perhaps TRBD1 as D (5 bases). This CDR3 spans 16 amino acids. Germline V gene sequence: CDR1 SGDLS, CDR2 YYNGEE. Trimming took 3 bases from V and 4 from J, leaving 19 bases between them. CDR3 amino acids: CASSAYPRDMSTEAFF. As DNA, the CDR3 is TGTGCCAGCAGCGCTTACCCCAGGGATATGAGCACTGAAGCTTTCTTT.

The chain employs TRBV6-4 and TRBJ2-3; D is unclear. The CDR3 totals 13 residues. Trimming took off 3 bases at V and 2 bases at J, with 6 bases between the two ends. From germline, CDR1 is MRHNA and CDR2 SNTAGT. In DNA, the CDR3 is TGTGCCAGCAGTGAGAGAGACACAGATACGCAGTATTTT. Protein product: CASSERDTDTQYF.

This clone was picked up a small number of times. Other nucleotide sequences from this sample produce the same CDR3. This sequence joins TRBV29-1 and TRBJ2-1, with D tentatively TRBD2 (5 bases). Per the germline V gene, CDR1 is SQVTM and CDR2 is ANQGSEA. Trimming stripped 0 bases from V and 5 bases from J, with 5 bases between. The CDR3 consists of 12 residues. The CDR3, as DNA: TGCAGCGTTGAAGAGCGGGACAATGAGCAGTTCTTC. This codes for CSVEERDNEQFF.

V usage is TRBV4-1 and J usage is TRBJ2-3, with 8 nucleotides matching TRBD2. V lost 1 base, J lost 0 bases, and 0 bases stayed unmatched. The CDR3 contains 15 residues. Germline CDR1 and CDR2: MGHRA and YSYEKL. Here the CDR3 DNA reads TGCGCCAGCAGCCAAGCGGGGGGGAGCACAGATACGCAGTATTTT. Translated: CASSQAGGSTDTQYF.

The chain carries TRBV4-3 and TRBJ2-7; tentative D call: TRBD2 (5 bases). The CDR3 extends over 15 amino acids. Trimming shortened V by 4 bases and J by 2 bases, and 15 bases separated the two germline ends. Germline lookup yields CDR1 LGHNA and CDR2 YSLEER. The CDR3 region has the DNA TGCGCCAGCAGCCCCGCATCCGGGGAACCCTACGAGCAGTACTTC. This gives the protein CASSPASGEPYEQYF.

The chain links TRBV5-8 to TRBJ1-2; D might be TRBD1 (6 bases). Trimming pared 3 bases from V and 4 bases from J, leaving 10 bases between. From germline, CDR1 is SGHTS and CDR2 YDEGEE. The CDR3 contains 13 residues. The CDR3 nucleotides read TGTGCCAGCAGCTCCGACAGGATCTATGGCTACACCTTC. Protein: CASSSDRIYGYTF.

The chain employs TRBV18 and TRBJ1-5; 8 bases fit TRBD1. Trimming cost V 3 bases and J 6 bases; bases outside gene matches: 7. The CDR3 spans 15 residues. The germline CDR1 and CDR2 sequences are KGHSH and LQKENI. This chain's CDR3 is CASSPDRGLGQPQHF. CDR3 bases: TGTGCCAGCTCACCCGACAGGGGCCTGGGTCAGCCCCAGCATTTT.

This CDR3 is CAWAPGIGNQPQHF. CDR3 nucleotide sequence: TGTGCCTGGGCCCCAGGGATTGGAAATCAGCCCCAGCATTTT. V and J are TRBV30 and TRBJ1-5, with D maybe TRBD1 (5 bases). The germline V gene has CDR1 GTSNPN and CDR2 SVGIG (reference sequence). Trimming removed 5 bases from V and 4 bases from J, with 15 bases in between. The CDR3 runs to 14 residues.

V is TRBV6-5 and J is TRBJ2-7; TRBD1 is a possible D gene (6 bases). Trimming took 7 bases from V and 0 from J, leaving 10 bases between them. The germline CDR1 and CDR2 sequences are MNHEY and SVGAGI. The length of the CDR3 is 13 residues. The CDR3 sequence: CASNEGGSYEQYF. As DNA, the CDR3 is TGTGCCAGCAATGAAGGGGGCTCCTACGAGCAGTACTTC.

This clone was seen only a few times. The CDR3 nucleotides read TGTGCCAGCAGTACCGGGACAGCTCCTGGGCAGCCCCAGCATTTT. Amino acids: CASSTGTAPGQPQHF. The chain is built from TRBV6-1 and TRBJ1-5, with TRBD1 matching 7 bases. Germline CDR1 is MNHNS and CDR2 is SASEGT. After removal of 5 bases from V and 7 bases from J, the junction contained 11 bases not matched to a gene. The CDR3 runs 15 residues.

The rearrangement links TRBV7-9 to TRBJ1-1; no firm D call. Germline V gene data show CDR1 as SEHNR and CDR2 as FQNEAQ (reference sequence). V lost 3 bases and J lost 8, with 10 bases in between. CDR3 length: 12 amino acids. CDR3 protein: CASSLDYSEAFF. The CDR3 DNA reads as TGTGCCAGCAGCTTGGATTACAGCGAAGCTTTCTTT.

This clone was detected only a few times. The rearrangement joins TRBV27 to TRBJ2-7, with 7 bases that match TRBD1. Germline-derived CDR1 and CDR2 are MNHEY and SMNVEV (reference sequence). The CDR3 totals 16 residues. Trimming cost V 4 bases and J 0 bases; bases outside gene matches: 9. This CDR3 is CASSSTPDRLSYEQYF. In nucleotides, the CDR3 is TGTGCCAGCAGTTCGACTCCGGACAGGCTCTCCTACGAGCAGTACTTC.

The rearrangement links TRBV30 to TRBJ2-4, with D unresolved. V lost 1 base to trimming and J lost 2 bases, with 9 bases between them. This CDR3 spans 14 amino acids. Per germline, CDR1 GTSNPN and CDR2 SVGIG (reference sequence). The CDR3 spells CAWSETLTKNIQYF. As DNA, the CDR3 is TGTGCCTGGAGTGAGACTCTCACCAAAAACATTCAGTACTTC.

In its sample, this clone was seen a few times. CDR3 in amino acids: CASRFGQGAYEQYF. CDR3 coding DNA: TGTGCCAGCAGATTCGGACAGGGGGCGTACGAGCAGTACTTC. The chain is built from TRBV11-2 and TRBJ2-7, with 11 positions matching TRBD1. The CDR3 is 14 residues long. Germline CDR1 is SGHAT and CDR2 is FQNNGV. Trimming removed 6 bases from V and 4 bases from J; junction bases left unmatched: 5. Full variable domain (outside the CDR3, taken from reference TRBV11-2 and TRBJ2-7): EAGVAQSPRYKIIEKRQSVAFWCNPISGHATLYWYQQILGQGPKLLIQFQNNGVVDDSQLPKDRFSAERLKGVDSTLKIQPAKLEDSAVYLCASRFGQGAYEQYFGPGTRLTVT.

In this sample, this clone turned up a few times. This chain uses TRBV14 with TRBJ1-2, with D perhaps TRBD1 (6 bases). The germline V gene encodes CDR1 SGHDN and CDR2 FVKESK. This CDR3 is built from 12 residues. Trimming pared 4 bases from V and 8 bases from J, leaving 11 bases between. The CDR3 bases are TGTGCCAGCAGCCTGGGACATTGGGGCTACACCTTC. It specifies CASSLGHWGYTF.

The chain carries TRBV5-4 and TRBJ2-1, with 9 positions matching TRBD2. The CDR3 length is 14 residues. Per germline, CDR1 SGHNT and CDR2 YYREEE (reference sequence). Losses at the gene ends were 4 bases for V and 8 bases for J; bases not matched to a gene: 7. The CDR3 DNA is TGTGCCAGCAGCCCGGAGGGACTAGCCTATGAGCAGTTCTTC. It codes for CASSPEGLAYEQFF.

As DNA, the CDR3 is TGTGCCAGCAGTGAAGTGATGGGCTATAGCAATCAGCCCCAGCATTTT. This sequence encodes CASSEVMGYSNQPQHF. This chain connects TRBV6-1 to TRBJ1-5, with no clear D. Trimming removed 1 base at V and 0 bases at J, with 10 bases between. Per germline, CDR1 MNHNS and CDR2 SASEGT. The CDR3 consists of 16 residues.

The chain combines TRBV7-8 with TRBJ2-7; 15 bases match TRBD2. This CDR3 comprises 15 residues. Germline loops: CDR1 SGHVS, CDR2 FQNEAQ. J gave up 6 bases and V 5 bases, and 5 bases lay outside the gene matches. As DNA, the CDR3 is TGTGCCAGCAGCCCGAGGACTAGCGGGAGGGTCGAGCAGTACTTC. It encodes CASSPRTSGRVEQYF.

This clone appeared a few times. V gene TRBV4-1 combines with J gene TRBJ2-7, with TRBD2 matching 10 bases. Germline lookup yields CDR1 MGHRA and CDR2 YSYEKL. The CDR3 spans 17 residues. V lost 4 bases, J lost 5 bases, and 14 bases stayed unmatched. CDR3 coding DNA: TGCGCCAGCAGCCCTAGGACGGTAGCGGGAGGTCGCAACGAGCAGTACTTC. It codes for CASSPRTVAGGRNEQYF.

By its share, this clone is medium-sized. The chain combines TRBV4-3 with TRBJ2-7; D is perhaps TRBD1 (5 bases). The CDR3 runs to 17 residues. V was shortened by 0 bases and J by 1 base, with 16 bases between the two germline ends. In germline, CDR1 is LGHNA, CDR2 YSLEER. DNA of the CDR3: TGCGCCAGCAGCCAAGAAGGGCTGGGGCAGCCATCCTACGAGCAGTACTTC. Amino acids: CASSQEGLGQPSYEQYF.